The rows below give T cell receptor beta chains drawn from one sample of a study of T cells in Graves' hyperthyroidism and ophthalmopathy. From the multiplex PCR reads, TCRdb called clonotypes with MiXCR, one entry per CDR3 protein. Seen here are around 700,000 distinct CDR3 sequences, around 19% observed once, and the top ten hold around 15%. Material for sequencing was blood. Every receptor here comes from a woman aged 45-60 years with Graves' hyperthyroidism that later progressed to Graves' ophthalmopathy. The CDR3 runs from the conserved cysteine through the conserved F or W. D genes are given only for firm matches. Size values are once, few and many counts, or a class for expanded clones, and some rows have none.

>TRBV19|few|-|TRBJ1-1
TGTGCCAGTAGGCCTCGGACGGTTATGAACACTGAAGCTTTCTTT
CASRPRTVMNTEAFF
>TRBV2|many|-|TRBJ2-1
TGTGCCAGCAACGGACTACCTTACAATGAGCAGTTCTTC
CASNGLPYNEQFF
>TRBV4-1|-|-|TRBJ2-2
TGCGCCAGCATGGGCGGGCCCGGGGAGCTGTTTTTT
CASMGGPGELFF
>TRBV7-9|many|TRBD1|TRBJ2-2
TGTGCCAGCAGCGTAGGGACAGGCGAGAACGCCGGGGAGCTGTTTTTT
CASSVGTGENAGELFF
>TRBV6-1|-|-|TRBJ2-1
TGTGCCAGCAGTGACCCAGCAACTTACAATGAGCAGTTCTTC
CASSDPATYNEQFF
>TRBV6-1|-|-|TRBJ1-4
TGTGCCAGCAGTGGATCGGACGGGCCTCCAACTAATGAAAAACTGTTTTTT
CASSGSDGPPTNEKLFF
>TRBV7-9|many|TRBD2|TRBJ2-3
TGTGCCAGCGGGCACCTAGCGGGGGCCACAGATACGCAGTATTTT
CASGHLAGATDTQYF
>TRBV7-9|-|-|TRBJ1-1
TGTGCCAGCAGACCTGAGGGCACTGAAGCTTTCTTT
CASRPEGTEAFF
>TRBV6-6|many|TRBD2|TRBJ2-5
TGTGCCAGCAGTTACACGAGACTAGCGGGGGCCCAAGAGACCCAGTACTTC
CASSYTRLAGAQETQYF
>TRBV4-2|-|TRBD1|TRBJ1-1
TGTGCCAGCAGCCCCGAGGGACAGGGGGTCACTGAAGCTTTCTTT
CASSPEGQGVTEAFF
>TRBV16|-|-|TRBJ2-5
TGTGCCAGCAGCCAGACGGGCAAAGGGACCCAGTACTTC
CASSQTGKGTQYF
>TRBV2|many|-|TRBJ1-5
TGTGCCAGCATGGGCCCCGGCAGCCCCCAGCATTTT
CASMGPGSPQHF
>TRBV9|-|TRBD2|TRBJ2-3
TGTGCCAGCAGCCAAGATCGGGGGCTAGCGGGGCTGAGCACAGATACGCAGTATTTT
CASSQDRGLAGLSTDTQYF
>TRBV20-1|many|TRBD2|TRBJ2-5
TGCAGTGCTAGAGAACTAGCGGGGGGACTAGTGGAGACCCAGTACTTC
CSARELAGGLVETQYF
>TRBV6-1|many|TRBD1|TRBJ1-5
TGTGCCAGCAGAGGGACAGTTTATTATAGCAATCAGCCCCAGCATTTT
CASRGTVYYSNQPQHF
>TRBV3-1|few|-|TRBJ1-2
TGCGCCAGCAGCCAAGATTTCCCCCTCTATGGCTACACCTTC
CASSQDFPLYGYTF
>TRBV6-1|few|TRBD1|TRBJ1-1
TGTGCAACCATCCGGGACAGATTATCGAACACTGAAGCTTTCTTT
CATIRDRLSNTEAFF
>TRBV12-3/TRBV12-4|many|-|TRBJ1-5
TGTGCCAGCAGTTTGGTGCTGGGCGATAGCAATCAGCCCCAGCATTTT
CASSLVLGDSNQPQHF
>TRBV12-3/TRBV12-4|many|TRBD2|TRBJ2-7
TGTGCCAGCAGCCCCCCGGGCGGTTGGGGACTAGCGGGGGGCAGTTACGAGCAGTACTTC
CASSPPGGWGLAGGSYEQYF
>TRBV5-5|many|-|TRBJ2-5
TGTGCCAGCAGCTTGGAGCGAGCGGGGGCCTTCAGGGGGGAGACCCAGTACTTC
CASSLERAGAFRGETQYF
>TRBV12-3/TRBV12-4|many|TRBD1|TRBJ1-5
TGTGCCAGCAGCCGACAGGGTTCGGGCAATCAGCCCCAGCATTTT
CASSRQGSGNQPQHF
>TRBV4-1|-|-|TRBJ2-5
TGCGCCAGCAGCCAACTGGGGCGATTCCCGGAGGGGGAGACCCAGTACTTC
CASSQLGRFPEGETQYF
>TRBV6-1|-|-|TRBJ1-3
TGTGCCAGCAGCCCAGGGTACTCTGGAAACACCATATATTTT
CASSPGYSGNTIYF
>TRBV19|-|-|TRBJ1-1
TGTGCCAGTAGCTGGTACGGGAACACTGAAGCTTTCTTT
CASSWYGNTEAFF
>TRBV6-5|-|-|TRBJ1-6
TGTGCCAGCAGTTACTCGGCTCAGCGCCACAATTCACCCCTCCACTTT
CASSYSAQRHNSPLHF
>TRBV2|-|TRBD1|TRBJ1-5
TGTGCCAGCAGTGAACAGCAGGCAGGGGGCCAGCCCCAGCATTTT
CASSEQQAGGQPQHF
>TRBV2|few|TRBD1|TRBJ1-2
TGTGCCAGGGGCCGGGACAGCGTCCCCAACTATGGCTACACCTTC
CARGRDSVPNYGYTF
>TRBV12-3/TRBV12-4|many|TRBD1|TRBJ2-2
TGTGCCAGCACCGACGACAGGGGGTCAAACACCGGGGAGCTGTTTTTT
CASTDDRGSNTGELFF
>TRBV30|few|TRBD1|TRBJ1-6
TGTGCCTGGAACTTCTACACCGGGACAGTCAATTCACCCCTCCACTTT
CAWNFYTGTVNSPLHF
>TRBV7-9|few|TRBD2|TRBJ2-5
TGTGCCAGCAGCTTAGCGACGGCGGGGGGGGGTCAAGAGACCCAGTACTTC
CASSLATAGGGQETQYF
>TRBV20-1|-|TRBD2|TRBJ2-1
TGCAGTGCTGACGCGGGGAGGGACTACAATGAGCAGTTCTTC
CSADAGRDYNEQFF
>TRBV2|many|-|TRBJ2-2
TGTGCCAGTGGACAGCAGAACACCGGGGAGCTGTTTTTT
CASGQQNTGELFF
>TRBV20-1|many|TRBD2|TRBJ2-1
TGCAGTGCTAGTAGCGGGGGGGCGGGGGATGAGCAGTTCTTC
CSASSGGAGDEQFF
>TRBV4-1|-|-|TRBJ2-1
TGCGCCAGCAGGCGATCAGCCAACAATGAGCAGTTCTTC
CASRRSANNEQFF
>TRBV5-1|-|-|TRBJ2-2
TGCGCCAGCAGCTTGGTTGGAGGGGCGGACACCGGGGAGCTGTTTTTT
CASSLVGGADTGELFF
>TRBV12-3/TRBV12-4|many|-|TRBJ2-3
TGTGCCAGCAGTTTCTGGGCAGGACTTTCCCCGGATACGCAGTATTTT
CASSFWAGLSPDTQYF
>TRBV7-9|few|TRBD2|TRBJ2-5
TGTGCCAGCAGCCAGGGAGCGGGGGGGCGTTGGAAGGAGACCCAGTACTTC
CASSQGAGGRWKETQYF
>TRBV5-1|-|-|TRBJ2-1
TGCGCCAGCAGCCCAGGGGGGGGCTCCTACAATGAGCAGTTCTTC
CASSPGGGSYNEQFF
>TRBV5-1|few|-|TRBJ1-1
TGCGCCAGCAGCTTGGACGGGGGTGAGTGGACTGAAGCTTTCTTT
CASSLDGGEWTEAFF
>TRBV4-2|-|-|TRBJ1-5
TGTGCCAGCAGCGCAGCCGCAGGGGTTGGATTGAGCAATCAGCCCCAGCATTTT
CASSAAAGVGLSNQPQHF
>TRBV15|many|-|TRBJ2-6
TGTGCCACCAGCAGAGATCGCTCTGGGGCCAACGTCCTGACTTTC
CATSRDRSGANVLTF
>TRBV15|-|-|TRBJ1-2
TGTGCCACCAGCTCCAAAAGCGGTTATGGCTACACCTTC
CATSSKSGYGYTF
>TRBV9|-|-|TRBJ2-3
TGTGCCAGCACCACGCAGGACTTCACAGATACGCAGTATTTT
CASTTQDFTDTQYF
>TRBV11-2|many|TRBD1|TRBJ1-1
TGTGCCAGCAACCCGGGACAGGGTGTAACTGAAGCTTTCTTT
CASNPGQGVTEAFF
>TRBV24-1|few|-|TRBJ2-3
TGTGCCACCAGTGCCCCGGCCAGGGGCAATACAGATACGCAGTATTTT
CATSAPARGNTDTQYF
>TRBV5-1|many|-|TRBJ1-1
TGCGCCAGCAGCCCGAAGGACAGTGGGCCTGAAGCTTTCTTT
CASSPKDSGPEAFF
>TRBV4-1|few|-|TRBJ1-4
TGCGCCAGCAGCCAAGTACAGGCCACTAATGAAAAACTGTTTTTT
CASSQVQATNEKLFF
>TRBV5-4|-|-|TRBJ1-3
TGTGCCAGCAGCTTGAGGGGCGCCTCTGGCCGAAACACCATATATTTT
CASSLRGASGRNTIYF
>TRBV7-7|medium-sized|TRBD1|TRBJ2-1
TGTGCTAGCAGCTCCGGACAGGGTATGAGTGAGCAGTTCTTC
CASSSGQGMSEQFF
>TRBV11-2|few|TRBD1|TRBJ1-3
TGTGCCAGCAGCGGCCTCCGGGACAGGGGATCCGGAAACACCATATATTTT
CASSGLRDRGSGNTIYF
>TRBV20-1|-|-|TRBJ1-4
TGCAGTGCTAGAGATCCAAAAGGGTTGGCTAATGAAAAACTGTTTTTT
CSARDPKGLANEKLFF